There are many counts of the clone carrying this T cell receptor (beta chain). The data derive from a study of neurological immune-mediated disorders. Time point defined: longitudinal time-point 2. A total of 2 million PBMCs stored at -80 degrees C provided the unsorted libraries. Germline V CDR1 and CDR2: SGHVS, FNYEAQ. This CDR3 contains 14 residues. V lost 2 bases and J lost 0, with 5 bases in between. Every sequencing run produced over 160 million TCR-beta sequences, and the sequences from any one run covered 15-18 subjects. TCRdb redid the calling of the 5' RACE reads with MiXCR, one entry per CDR3 protein. The table records about 60,000 distinct CDR3 sequences, about 8.9% of them present only once.

The TCR sequence derives from a young man in good health. V usage is TRBV7-6 and J usage is TRBJ2-1; no clear D gene. Sample: PBMCs. CDR3 amino acids: CASSLLSSYNEQFF. The CDR3 nucleotides read TGTGCCAGCAGCTTATTAAGCTCCTACAATGAGCAGTTCTTC.